The 2 T cell receptor beta chains listed next were all sequenced from one sample in a study of blood T cell repertoires in COVID-19. Libraries were prepared by immunoSEQ multiplex PCR; TCRdb keeps only in-frame clonotypes and omits some of them. Of fewer than 400,000 clones listed, about 85% were seen once; the top ten hold under 2%. Material: PBMCs or T cells enriched from blood (not recorded which). These receptors all stem from a woman aged 25 to 39 who had been exposed to COVID-19.

This chain links TRBV7-3 with TRBJ2-2, with D uncertain. The V end was cut by 4 bases, the J end by 0 bases, with 6 bases between. There are 14 residues in the CDR3. Germline CDR1 SGHTA, CDR2 FQGTGA. CDR3 amino acids: CASSSLANTGELFF. In DNA, the CDR3 is TGTGCCAGCAGCTCTTTAGCGAACACCGGGGAGCTGTTTTTT.

In nucleotides, the CDR3 is TGTGCCAGCAGTTTATTAGGGCAGGGGGGAGAATCCCAGCATTTT. Its protein is CASSLLGQGGESQHF. This chain joins TRBV28 and TRBJ1-5; 7 bases match TRBD1. Germline lookup yields CDR1 MDHEN and CDR2 SYDVKM. The CDR3 spans 15 residues. With 1 base clipped from V and 11 bases from J, the junction kept 11 bases outside the gene matches.